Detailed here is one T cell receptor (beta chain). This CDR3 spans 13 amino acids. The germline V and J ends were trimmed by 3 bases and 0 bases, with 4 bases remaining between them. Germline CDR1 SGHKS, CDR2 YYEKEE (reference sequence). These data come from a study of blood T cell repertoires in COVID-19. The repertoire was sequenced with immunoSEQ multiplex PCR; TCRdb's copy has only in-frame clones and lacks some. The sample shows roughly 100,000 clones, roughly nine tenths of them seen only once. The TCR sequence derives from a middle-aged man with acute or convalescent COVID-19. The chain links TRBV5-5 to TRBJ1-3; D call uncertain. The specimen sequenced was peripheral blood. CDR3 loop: CASSSLSGNTIYF. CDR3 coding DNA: TGTGCCAGCAGCTCTCTCTCTGGAAACACCATATATTTT.